This passage covers 6 T cell receptor beta chains from one sample sequenced in a study of regulatory T cells in long-lasting Graves disease. Time point defined: newly diagnosed GD, antithyroid drugs for less than 3 months. PBMC-derived RNA was used for the TCR library. With iRepertoire HTBI primers and Arm-PCR of CDR3 regions, TCR beta libraries were built. TCRdb used MiXCR to reprocess the multiplex PCR reads, holding one entry per CDR3 protein. The sample lists 450,000 to 650,000 distinct CDR3 sequences; 15% to 20% were seen once. This sample also belongs to another study, concerning T cells in Graves' hyperthyroidism and ophthalmopathy.

The sequencing here drew on peripheral blood mononuclear cells (PBMCs), taken at new diagnosis, from a patient treated with antithyroid drugs. Receptors originate from a woman aged 35-65 years with Graves disease.

A remark on this clonotype: A much larger clone differs by one base, so this may be a read error. This CDR3 fails to terminate in the conserved phenylalanine or tryptophan, so it likely reflects a read error. The V and J genes are TRBV20-1 and TRBJ1-2; D unclear. Trimming left V 6 bases short and J 4 bases short, with 12 bases between. Germline assignment: CDR1 DFQATT and CDR2 SNEGSKA (reference sequence). This CDR3 is built from 12 residues. CDR3 residues: CSAMRPPYGYTL. The CDR3 DNA sequence: TGCAGTGCCATGCGGCCTCCCTATGGCTACACCCTC.

This clonotype was seen repeatedly, ten times or more. V and J are TRBV30 and TRBJ1-5, with 9 bases matching TRBD1. The ends lost 3 bases at V and 8 bases at J; junction bases unmatched: 5. This CDR3 spans 13 amino acids. Germline lookup yields CDR1 GTSNPN and CDR2 SVGIG (reference sequence). CDR3 bases: TGTGCCTGGAGCCGGGACAGGGTTGAGCCCCAGCATTTT. Residues: CAWSRDRVEPQHF. The full variable domain, in which reference TRBV30 and TRBJ1-5 provide the parts outside the CDR3, is SQTIHQWPATLVQPVGSPLSLECTVEGTSNPNLYWYRQAAGRGLQLLFYSVGIGQISSEVPQNLSASRPQDRQFILSSKKLLLSDSGFYLCAWSRDRVEPQHFGDGTRLSIL.

This clonotype has only a few counts. This rearrangement joins TRBV30 to TRBJ1-6, with D unclear. Germline values: CDR1 GTSNPN, CDR2 SVGIG (reference sequence). CDR3 length: 16 residues. The V end lost 5 bases, the J end lost 3 bases, and 17 bases lay between the germline ends. In nucleotides, the CDR3 is TGTGCCTGGCAACAGACGTTATGGAGCTATAATTCACCCCTCCACTTT. Amino acids: CAWQQTLWSYNSPLHF.

At least ten counts were recorded for this clonotype. The V gene is TRBV19, the J gene TRBJ2-3, with D possibly called TRBD1 or TRBD2 (5 bases each). This CDR3 has 16 amino acids. Germline-derived CDR1 and CDR2 are LNHDA and SQIVND (reference sequence). Trimming stripped 6 bases from V and 2 bases from J, with 18 bases between. The CDR3 region is CASRARDRGDTDTQYF. CDR3 nucleotides: TGTGCCAGTAGGGCTCGGGACCGAGGGGACACAGATACGCAGTATTTT.

The genes are TRBV7-2 and TRBJ1-1, with a weak D call TRBD1 (6 bases). The CDR3 contains 15 residues. The V gene's germline CDR1 is SGHTA and CDR2 FQGNSA. The germline V and J ends were trimmed by 2 bases and 3 bases, with 13 bases remaining between them. The CDR3 reads CASSLKGGWDTEAFF. CDR3 DNA sequence: TGTGCCAGCAGCTTAAAGGGGGGGTGGGACACTGAAGCTTTCTTT.

In this sample, this clonotype turned up many times. The rearrangement joins TRBV6-4 to TRBJ2-7, with 7 bases aligning to TRBD2. Germline CDR1 and CDR2: MRHNA and SNTAGT. CDR3 length: 14 residues. V lost 7 bases, J lost 0 bases, and 6 bases stayed unmatched. CDR3: CASTPTGGSYEQYF. CDR3 DNA sequence: TGTGCCAGCACTCCAACGGGGGGCTCCTACGAGCAGTACTTC.